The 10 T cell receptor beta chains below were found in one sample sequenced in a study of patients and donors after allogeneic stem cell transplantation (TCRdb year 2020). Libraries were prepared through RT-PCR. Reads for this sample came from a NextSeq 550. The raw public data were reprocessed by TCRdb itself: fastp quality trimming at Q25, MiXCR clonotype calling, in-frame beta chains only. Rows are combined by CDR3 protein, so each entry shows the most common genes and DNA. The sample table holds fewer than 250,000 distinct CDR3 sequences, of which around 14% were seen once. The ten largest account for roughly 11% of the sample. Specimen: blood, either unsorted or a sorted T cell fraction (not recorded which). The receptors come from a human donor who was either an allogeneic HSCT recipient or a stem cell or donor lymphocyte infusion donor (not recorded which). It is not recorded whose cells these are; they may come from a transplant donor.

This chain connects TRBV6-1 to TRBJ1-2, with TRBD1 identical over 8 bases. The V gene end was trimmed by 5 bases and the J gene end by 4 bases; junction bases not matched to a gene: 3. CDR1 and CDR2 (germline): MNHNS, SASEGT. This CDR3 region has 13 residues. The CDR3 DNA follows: TGTGCCAGCAGTAACAGGGGGAGCTATGGCTACACCTTC. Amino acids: CASSNRGSYGYTF.

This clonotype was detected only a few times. Written as DNA, the CDR3 is TGTGCCAGCAGGGAGAGACAGGGGGAACGCACCTACAATGAGCAGTTCTTC. Residues: CASRERQGERTYNEQFF. V and J are TRBV7-9 and TRBJ2-1; 9 positions match TRBD1. V lost 6 bases, J lost 2 bases, and 11 bases stayed unmatched. The germline CDR1 and CDR2 sequences are SEHNR and FQNEAQ (reference sequence). This CDR3 contains 17 residues.

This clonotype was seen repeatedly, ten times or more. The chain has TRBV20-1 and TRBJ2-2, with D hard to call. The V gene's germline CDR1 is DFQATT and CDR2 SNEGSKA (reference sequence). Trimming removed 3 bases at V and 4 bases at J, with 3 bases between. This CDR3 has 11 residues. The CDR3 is CSARSTGELFF. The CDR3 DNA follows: TGCAGTGCTAGGTCCACCGGGGAGCTGTTTTTT.

The CDR3 sequence: CASSAGQGQETQYF. CDR3 nucleotide sequence: TGTGCCAGCAGCGCGGGACAGGGTCAAGAGACCCAGTACTTC. The J gene is TRBJ2-5, the V gene TRBV9; 9 bases line up with TRBD1. Germline loops: CDR1 SGDLS, CDR2 YYNGEE. CDR3 length: 14 residues. Losses at the gene ends were 3 bases for V and 2 bases for J; bases not matched to a gene: 2.

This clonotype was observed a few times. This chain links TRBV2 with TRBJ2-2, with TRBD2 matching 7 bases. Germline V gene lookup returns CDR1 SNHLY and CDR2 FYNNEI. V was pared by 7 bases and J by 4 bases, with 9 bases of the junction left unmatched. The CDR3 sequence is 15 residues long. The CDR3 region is CASTRLASGTGELFF. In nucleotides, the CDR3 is TGTGCCAGCACCCGACTAGCCTCGGGCACCGGGGAGCTGTTTTTT.

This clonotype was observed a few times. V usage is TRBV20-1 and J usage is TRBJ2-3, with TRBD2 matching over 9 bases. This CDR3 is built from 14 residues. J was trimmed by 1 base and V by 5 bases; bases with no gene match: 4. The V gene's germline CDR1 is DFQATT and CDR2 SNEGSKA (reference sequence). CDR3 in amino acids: CSAHRTSGTDTQYF. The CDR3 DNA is TGCAGTGCTCATAGGACTAGCGGCACAGATACGCAGTATTTT.

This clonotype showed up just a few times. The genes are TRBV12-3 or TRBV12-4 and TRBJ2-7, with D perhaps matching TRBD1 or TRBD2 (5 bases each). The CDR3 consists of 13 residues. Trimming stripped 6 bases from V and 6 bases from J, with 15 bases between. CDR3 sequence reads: CASRRAGSGEQYF. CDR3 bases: TGTGCCAGCAGGAGGGCAGGGTCAGGCGAGCAGTACTTC.

The CDR3 is CASSEESGTVQETQYF. Here the CDR3 DNA reads TGTGCCAGCAGTGAAGAATCTGGGACTGTACAAGAGACCCAGTACTTC. The chain has TRBV6-1 and TRBJ2-5, with D possibly matching TRBD2 (6 bases). CDR1 is MNHNS and CDR2 is SASEGT in the germline V gene. Trimming removed 1 base from V and 2 bases from J, with 14 bases in between. CDR3 length: 16 residues.

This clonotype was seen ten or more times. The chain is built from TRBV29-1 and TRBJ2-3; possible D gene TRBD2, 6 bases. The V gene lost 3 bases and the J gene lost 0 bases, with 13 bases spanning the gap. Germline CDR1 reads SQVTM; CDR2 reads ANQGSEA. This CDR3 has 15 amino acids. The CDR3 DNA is TGCAGCGTTGACGATAGCGGCTCTAGCACAGATACGCAGTATTTT. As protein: CSVDDSGSSTDTQYF.

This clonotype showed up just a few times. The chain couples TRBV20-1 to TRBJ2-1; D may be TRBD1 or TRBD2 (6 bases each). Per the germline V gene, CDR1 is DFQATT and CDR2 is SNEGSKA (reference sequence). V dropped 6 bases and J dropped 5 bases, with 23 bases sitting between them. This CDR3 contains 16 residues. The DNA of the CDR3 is TGCAGTGCCCCCCAATGGGGGGCCCCTTACGACAATGAGCAGTTCTTC. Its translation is CSAPQWGAPYDNEQFF.